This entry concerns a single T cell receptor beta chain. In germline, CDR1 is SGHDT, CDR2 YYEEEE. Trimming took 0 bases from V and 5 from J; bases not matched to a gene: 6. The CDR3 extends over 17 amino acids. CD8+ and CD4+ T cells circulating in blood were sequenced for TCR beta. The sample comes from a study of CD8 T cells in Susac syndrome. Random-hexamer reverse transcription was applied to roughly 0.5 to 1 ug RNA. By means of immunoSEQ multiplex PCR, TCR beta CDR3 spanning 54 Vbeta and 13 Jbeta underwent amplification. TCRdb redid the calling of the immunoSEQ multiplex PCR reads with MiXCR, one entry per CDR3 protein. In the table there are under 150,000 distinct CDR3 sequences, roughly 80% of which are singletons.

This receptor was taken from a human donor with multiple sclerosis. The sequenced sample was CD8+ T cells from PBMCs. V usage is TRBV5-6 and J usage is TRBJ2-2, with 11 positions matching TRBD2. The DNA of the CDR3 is TGTGCCAGCAGCTTGGCACTAGCGGGAGTGGGGACCGGGGAGCTGTTTTTT. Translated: CASSLALAGVGTGELFF.